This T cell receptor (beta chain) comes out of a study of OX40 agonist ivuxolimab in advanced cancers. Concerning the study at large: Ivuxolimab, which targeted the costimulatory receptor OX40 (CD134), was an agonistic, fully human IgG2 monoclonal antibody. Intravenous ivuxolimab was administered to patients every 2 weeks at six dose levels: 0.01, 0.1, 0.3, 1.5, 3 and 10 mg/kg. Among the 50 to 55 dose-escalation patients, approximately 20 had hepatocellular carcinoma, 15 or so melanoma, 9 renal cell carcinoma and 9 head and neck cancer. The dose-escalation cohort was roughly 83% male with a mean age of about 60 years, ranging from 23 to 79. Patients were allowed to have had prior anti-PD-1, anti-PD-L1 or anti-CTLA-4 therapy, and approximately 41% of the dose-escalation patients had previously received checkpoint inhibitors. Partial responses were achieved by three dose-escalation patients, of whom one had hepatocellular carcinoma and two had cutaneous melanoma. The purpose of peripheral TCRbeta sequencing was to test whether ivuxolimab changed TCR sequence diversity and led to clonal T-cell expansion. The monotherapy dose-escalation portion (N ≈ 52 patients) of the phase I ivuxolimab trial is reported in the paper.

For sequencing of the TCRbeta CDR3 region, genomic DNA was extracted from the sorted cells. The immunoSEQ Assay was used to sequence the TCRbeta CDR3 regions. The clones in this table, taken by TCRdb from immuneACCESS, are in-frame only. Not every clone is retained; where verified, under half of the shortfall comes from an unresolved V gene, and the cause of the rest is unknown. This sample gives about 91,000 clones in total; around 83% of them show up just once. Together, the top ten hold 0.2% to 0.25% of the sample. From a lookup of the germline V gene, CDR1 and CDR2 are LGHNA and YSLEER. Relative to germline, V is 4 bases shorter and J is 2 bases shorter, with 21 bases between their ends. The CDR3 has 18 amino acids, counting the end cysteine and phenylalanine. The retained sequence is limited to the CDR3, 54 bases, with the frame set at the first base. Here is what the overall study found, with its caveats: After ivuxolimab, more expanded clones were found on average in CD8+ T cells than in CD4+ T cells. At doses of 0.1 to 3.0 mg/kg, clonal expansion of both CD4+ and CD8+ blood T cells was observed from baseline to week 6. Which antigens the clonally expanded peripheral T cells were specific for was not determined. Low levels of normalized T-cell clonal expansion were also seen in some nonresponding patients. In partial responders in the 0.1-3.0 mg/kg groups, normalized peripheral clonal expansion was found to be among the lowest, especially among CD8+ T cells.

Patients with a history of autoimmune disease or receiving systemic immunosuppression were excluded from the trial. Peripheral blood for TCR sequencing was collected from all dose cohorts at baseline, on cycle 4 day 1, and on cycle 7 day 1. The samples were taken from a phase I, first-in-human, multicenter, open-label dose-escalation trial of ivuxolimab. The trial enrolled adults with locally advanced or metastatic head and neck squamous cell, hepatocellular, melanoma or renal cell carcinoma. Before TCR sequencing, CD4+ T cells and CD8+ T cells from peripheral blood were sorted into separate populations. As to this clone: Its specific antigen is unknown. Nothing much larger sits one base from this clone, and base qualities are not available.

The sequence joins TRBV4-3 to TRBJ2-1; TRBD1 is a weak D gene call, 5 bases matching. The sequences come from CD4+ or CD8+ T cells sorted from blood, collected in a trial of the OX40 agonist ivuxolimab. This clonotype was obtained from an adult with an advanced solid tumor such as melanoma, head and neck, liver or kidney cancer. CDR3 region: CASSLNPLERGTYNEQFF. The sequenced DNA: TGCGCCAGCAGCCTGAACCCACTCGAAAGGGGCACCTACAATGAGCAGTTCTTC.